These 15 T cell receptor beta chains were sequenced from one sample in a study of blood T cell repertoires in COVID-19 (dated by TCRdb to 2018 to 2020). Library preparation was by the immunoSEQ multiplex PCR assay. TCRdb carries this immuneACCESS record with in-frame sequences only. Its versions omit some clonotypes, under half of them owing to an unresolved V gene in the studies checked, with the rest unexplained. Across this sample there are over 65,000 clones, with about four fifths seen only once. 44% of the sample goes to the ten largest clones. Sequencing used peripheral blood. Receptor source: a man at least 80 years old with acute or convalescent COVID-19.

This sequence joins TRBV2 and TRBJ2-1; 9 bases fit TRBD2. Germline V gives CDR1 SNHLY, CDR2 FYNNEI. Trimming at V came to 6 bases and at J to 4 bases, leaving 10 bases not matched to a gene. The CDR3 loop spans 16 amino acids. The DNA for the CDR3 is TGTGCCAGCAGACCCGGGAGTAGCGGGGGTTACAATGAGCAGTTCTTC. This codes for CASRPGSSGGYNEQFF.

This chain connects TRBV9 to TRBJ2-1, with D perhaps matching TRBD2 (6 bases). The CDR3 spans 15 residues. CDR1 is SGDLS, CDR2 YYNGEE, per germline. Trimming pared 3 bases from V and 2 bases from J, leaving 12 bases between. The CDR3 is CASSAASDPYNEQFF. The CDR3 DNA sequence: TGTGCCAGCAGCGCCGCTAGCGACCCCTACAATGAGCAGTTCTTC.

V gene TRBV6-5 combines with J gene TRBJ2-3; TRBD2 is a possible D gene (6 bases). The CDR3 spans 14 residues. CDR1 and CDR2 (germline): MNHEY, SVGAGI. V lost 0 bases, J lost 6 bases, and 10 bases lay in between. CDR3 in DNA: TGTGCCAGCAGTTACTCGTCGGGGAGGGATACGCAGTATTTT. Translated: CASSYSSGRDTQYF.

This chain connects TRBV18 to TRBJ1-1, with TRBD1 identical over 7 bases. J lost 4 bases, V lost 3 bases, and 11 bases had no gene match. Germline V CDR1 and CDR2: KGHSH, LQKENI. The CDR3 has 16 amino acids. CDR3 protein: CASSPTGQMGLTEAFF. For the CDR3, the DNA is TGTGCCAGCTCACCGACGGGACAGATGGGACTCACTGAAGCTTTCTTT.

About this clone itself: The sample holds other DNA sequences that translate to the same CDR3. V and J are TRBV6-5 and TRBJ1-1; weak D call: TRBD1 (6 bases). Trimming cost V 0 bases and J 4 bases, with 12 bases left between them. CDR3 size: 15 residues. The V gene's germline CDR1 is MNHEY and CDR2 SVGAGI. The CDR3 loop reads CASSYSGGRGTEAFF. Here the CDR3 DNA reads TGTGCCAGCAGTTACTCAGGGGGTCGAGGCACTGAAGCTTTCTTT.

This CDR3 is CASSAPGLASSYNEQFF. In nucleotides, the CDR3 is TGCGCCAGCAGCGCGCCGGGACTAGCGAGCTCCTACAATGAGCAGTTCTTC. The chain has TRBV5-1 and TRBJ2-1; 10 bases line up with TRBD2. Losses at the gene ends were 4 bases for V and 0 bases for J; bases not matched to a gene: 7. The CDR3 is 17 residues long. CDR1 and CDR2 (germline): SGHRS, YFSETQ.

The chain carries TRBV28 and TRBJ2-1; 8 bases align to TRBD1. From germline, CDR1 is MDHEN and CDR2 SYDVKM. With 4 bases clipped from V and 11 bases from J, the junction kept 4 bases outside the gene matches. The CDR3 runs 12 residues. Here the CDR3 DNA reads TGTGCCAGCAGTTCGGACAGGGTGAAGCAGTTCTTC. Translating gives CASSSDRVKQFF.

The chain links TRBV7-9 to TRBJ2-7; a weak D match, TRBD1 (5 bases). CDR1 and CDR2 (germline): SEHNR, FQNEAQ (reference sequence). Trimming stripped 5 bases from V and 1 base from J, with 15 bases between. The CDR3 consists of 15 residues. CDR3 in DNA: TGTGCCAGCAGCCATGCCCAGGGTGGTTCCTACGAGCAGTACTTC. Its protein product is CASSHAQGGSYEQYF.

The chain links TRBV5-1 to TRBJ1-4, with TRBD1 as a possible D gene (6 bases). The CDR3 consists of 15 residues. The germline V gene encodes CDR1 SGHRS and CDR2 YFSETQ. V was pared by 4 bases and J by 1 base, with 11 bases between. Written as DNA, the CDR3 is TGCGCCAGCAGCCTCCAACAGGGAACTAATGAAAAACTGTTTTTT. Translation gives CASSLQQGTNEKLFF.

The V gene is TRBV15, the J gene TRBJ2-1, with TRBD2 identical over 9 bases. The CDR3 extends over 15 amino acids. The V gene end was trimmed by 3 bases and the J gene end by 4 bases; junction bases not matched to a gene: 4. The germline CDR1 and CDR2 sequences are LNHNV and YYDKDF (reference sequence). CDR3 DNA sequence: TGTGCCACCAGCAGGACTAGCGGTCGGTACAATGAGCAGTTCTTC. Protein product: CATSRTSGRYNEQFF. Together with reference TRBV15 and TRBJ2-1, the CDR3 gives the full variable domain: DAMVIQNPRYQVTQFGKPVTLSCSQTLNHNVMYWYQQKSSQAPKLLFHYYDKDFNNEADTPDNFQSRRPNTSFCFLDIRSPGLGDTAMYLCATSRTSGRYNEQFFGPGTRLTVL.

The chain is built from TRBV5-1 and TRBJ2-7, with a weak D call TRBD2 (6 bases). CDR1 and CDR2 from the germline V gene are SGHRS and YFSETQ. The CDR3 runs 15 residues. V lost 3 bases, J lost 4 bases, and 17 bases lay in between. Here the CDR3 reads CASSSLPAGPYEQYF. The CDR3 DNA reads TGCGCCAGCAGCTCACTTCCAGCGGGTCCTTACGAGCAGTACTTC.

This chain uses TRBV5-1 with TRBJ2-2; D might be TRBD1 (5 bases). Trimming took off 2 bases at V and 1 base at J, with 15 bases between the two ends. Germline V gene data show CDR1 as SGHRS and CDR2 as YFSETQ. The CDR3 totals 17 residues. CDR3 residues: CASSFTGIRVNTGELFF. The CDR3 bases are TGCGCCAGCAGCTTTACAGGAATAAGGGTGAACACCGGGGAGCTGTTTTTT. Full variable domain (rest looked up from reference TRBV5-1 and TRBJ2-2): KAGVTQTPRYLIKTRGQQVTLSCSPISGHRSVSWYQQTPGQGLQFLFEYFSETQRNKGNFPGRFSGRQFSNSRSEMNVSTLELGDSALYLCASSFTGIRVNTGELFFGEGSRLTVL.

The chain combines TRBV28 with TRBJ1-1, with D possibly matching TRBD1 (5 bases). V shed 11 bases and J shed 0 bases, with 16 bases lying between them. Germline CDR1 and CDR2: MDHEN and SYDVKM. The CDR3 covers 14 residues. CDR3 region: CASRDGSMNTEAFF. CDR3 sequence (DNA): TGTGCCTCGAGGGACGGGAGCATGAACACTGAAGCTTTCTTT.

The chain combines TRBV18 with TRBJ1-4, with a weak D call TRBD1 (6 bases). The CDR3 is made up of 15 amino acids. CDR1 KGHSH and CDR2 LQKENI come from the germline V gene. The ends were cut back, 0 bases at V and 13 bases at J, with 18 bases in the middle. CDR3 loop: CASSPPGSGTSVLFF. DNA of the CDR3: TGTGCCAGCTCACCACCGGGTTCCGGGACAAGCGTACTGTTTTTT.

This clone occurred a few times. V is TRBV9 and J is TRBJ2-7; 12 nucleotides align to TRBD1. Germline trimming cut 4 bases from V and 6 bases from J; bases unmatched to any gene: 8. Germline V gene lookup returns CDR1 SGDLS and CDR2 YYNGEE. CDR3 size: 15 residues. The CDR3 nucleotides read TGTGCCAGCAGCCCAACCGGGACAGGGGGCAGCGAGCAGTACTTC. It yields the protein CASSPTGTGGSEQYF.